The 10 T cell receptor beta chains reported below all come from one sample, sequenced in a study of post-analysis software for immune sequencing data. Unique-molecular-identifier-tagged TCR beta cDNA libraries were used. TCRdb itself ran the PCR reads through MiXCR, one entry per CDR3 protein. The repertoire has about 770,000 distinct CDR3 sequences, 46% of them found once; the top ten carry 4.9%. General observations from the study: Among five TRBV segments more frequent in patients than controls were TRBV5-6, TRBV5-1 and TRBV20-1.

The antigens these receptors bind are not known. Sequenced: blood. The receptor source for this set is a girl aged 5-17 years with multiple sclerosis.

The V call is TRBV4-3, the J call TRBJ2-3; a weak D match, TRBD2 (6 bases). The ends were cut back, 3 bases at V and 5 bases at J, with 24 bases in the middle. Germline assignment: CDR1 LGHNA and CDR2 YSLEER. The CDR3 loop spans 18 amino acids. The CDR3 loop reads CASSHELPGSARRDTQYF. The CDR3 bases are TGCGCCAGCAGCCACGAGCTACCCGGGAGCGCCCGCAGAGATACGCAGTATTTT.

The chain links TRBV6-2 or TRBV6-3 to TRBJ2-3, with D perhaps matching TRBD1 (6 bases). Trimming left V 6 bases short and J 7 bases short, with 8 bases between. This CDR3 is 11 amino acids long. Germline CDR1 MNHEY, CDR2 SVGEGT. The DNA for the CDR3 is TGTGCCAGCAGAGACAGGTATACGCAGTATTTT. As protein: CASRDRYTQYF.

The CDR3, as DNA: TGCGCCAGCAGCTCACAGGGACGTGAGCAGTTCTTC. It codes for CASSSQGREQFF. The chain couples TRBV5-1 to TRBJ2-1, with D tentatively TRBD1 (6 bases). The CDR3 has 12 residues. Trimming shortened V by 3 bases and J by 9 bases, and 10 bases separated the two germline ends. The V gene's germline CDR1 is SGHRS and CDR2 YFSETQ.

The genes are TRBV4-3 and TRBJ2-1; weak D call: TRBD2 (5 bases). The CDR3 extends over 18 amino acids. Looked up from germline, CDR1 is LGHNA and CDR2 is YSLEER. V shed 0 bases and J shed 5 bases, with 20 bases lying between them. The CDR3 reads CASSQDTGILPPHNEQFF. In DNA form, the CDR3 reads TGCGCCAGCAGCCAAGATACGGGAATCCTCCCTCCACACAATGAGCAGTTCTTC.

Only a few counts were recorded for this clonotype. The chain uses TRBV7-2 and TRBJ2-5; a possible D gene is TRBD1 (6 bases). The CDR3 covers 17 residues. Trimming left V 4 bases short and J 5 bases short, with 23 bases between. Germline loops: CDR1 SGHTA, CDR2 FQGNSA. The CDR3 region is CASSSNGGGLESETQYF. CDR3 nucleotides: TGTGCCAGCAGCTCCAATGGTGGGGGCCTAGAATCCGAGACCCAGTACTTC.

The chain combines TRBV20-1 with TRBJ2-4, with D perhaps matching TRBD1 or TRBD2 (6 bases each). With the DNA end fitting TRBJ2-7 better, the J assignment may be wrong. Germline CDR1 DFQATT, CDR2 SNEGSKA (reference sequence). The CDR3 runs 15 residues. The CDR3 nucleotides are TGCAGTGCTAGTGCGGGACATCCTGGCTCCTACGAGCAGTACTTC. This gives the protein CSASAGHPGSYEQYF.

This chain uses TRBV12-3 or TRBV12-4 with TRBJ1-2, with 11 bases aligning to TRBD1. CDR3 length: 15 residues. Trimming at V came to 5 bases and at J to 4 bases, leaving 6 bases not matched to a gene. CDR3 protein: CASSEWTGGGYGYTF. The CDR3 DNA is TGTGCCAGCAGTGAGTGGACAGGGGGCGGCTATGGCTACACCTTC.

The sample holds a few counts of this clonotype. This CDR3 is CASSRGTIDGYTF. In DNA form, the CDR3 reads TGTGCCAGCAGCCGCGGGACAATCGATGGCTACACCTTC. V usage is TRBV12-3 or TRBV12-4 and J usage is TRBJ1-2; TRBD1 might be the D (6 bases). V was cut by 6 bases and J by 6 bases, with 14 bases left in between. The CDR3 runs 13 residues.

In this sample, this clonotype turned up a few times. This sequence joins TRBV10-3 and TRBJ2-5; D perhaps matches TRBD1 (5 bases). Trimming took off 4 bases at V and 4 bases at J, with 10 bases between the two ends. The CDR3 sequence is 13 residues long. From germline, CDR1 is ENHRY and CDR2 SYGVKD. CDR3 in amino acids: CAISVGQGETQYF. CDR3 nucleotide sequence: TGTGCCATCAGTGTAGGGCAGGGAGAGACCCAGTACTTC.

The rearrangement links TRBV24-1 to TRBJ1-5; D perhaps matches TRBD1 (5 bases). V was trimmed by 5 bases and J by 5 bases, leaving 9 bases between them. Per germline, CDR1 KGHDR and CDR2 SFDVKD. CDR3 length equals 13 residues. CDR3 loop: CATSGPQDQPQHF. The DNA for the CDR3 is TGTGCCACCAGTGGTCCACAGGATCAGCCCCAGCATTTT.